This record covers a single T cell receptor beta chain. This clonotype was found many times. Its antigen is unknown. The sample holds no much larger clone one base away, and base qualities are not on file. This entry comes from a study of Graves' ophthalmopathy and Graves' hyperthyroidism listed by TCRdb under 2018. Looking at the study overall: Peripheral blood was collected at initial diagnosis, before any treatment. Following sample collection, hyperthyroidism patients were given methimazole at a starting dose of 30 mg daily, and ophthalmopathy patients were given high-dose intravenous methylprednisolone. The independent validation cohort included approximately 19 hyperthyroidism patients plus 17 patients who later progressed from hyperthyroidism to ophthalmopathy. In total, 135 blood samples were TCR-sequenced: fewer than 50 ophthalmopathy, under 85 hyperthyroidism and approximately 17 hyperthyroidism-to-ophthalmopathy patients. In roughly 6 hyperthyroidism patients, the T-cell repertoires found in thyroid tissue were compared with those found in blood. For training and testing, the 100 or so patients in the discovery cohort were randomly divided in a 7:3 ratio. TCR beta repertoire signatures were used to distinguish Graves' ophthalmopathy from Graves' hyperthyroidism and to predict progression to ophthalmopathy. To explore V-J signatures that distinguish ophthalmopathy from hyperthyroidism, a discovery set of 100 patients was enrolled, made up of under 50 with ophthalmopathy and 57 with stable hyperthyroidism. General study outcomes and caveats: In validation, the model predicted ophthalmopathy progression with 55% to 71% sensitivity and roughly 72% specificity; 12 predicted patients were CT-confirmed with GO in a median of about 7.1 months. No statistical method was used to set the sample size in advance, and the investigators knew which group each participant was assigned to. Most of the expanded thyroid clonotypes with a frequency above 0.001 were also detected in blood, and it was suggested that the thyroid immune response may be reflected by blood repertoires. In cross-validation, the 13-signature model distinguished ophthalmopathy from stable hyperthyroidism with around 86% sensitivity and 81.08% specificity, while in the test set the corresponding values were approximately 79% and 70%.

TCR beta CDR3 regions were amplified from RNA transcripts for repertoire sequencing. The first round was an RT-PCR using HTBI primers with the Qiagen OneStep RT-PCR kit, and this first round was followed by a second-round multiplex PCR, then size selection and purification. Sequencing of the libraries was carried out on an Illumina HiSeq2000 in paired-end mode with 100 bp reads. For the original study's pipeline: SOAPnuke was used to process the reads, removing any read that contained adapters or uncalled bases, had a mean Phred below 15, or lacked an exact match to the constant primer or identifier. COPE v1.2.5 was used to merge high-quality paired reads. Unique nucleotide sequences were defined as clonotypes and aligned to IMGT TRB V, D and J references using MiTCR v1.1. Analysis was restricted to V-J combinations with a frequency above 0.0001, which covered just over 98% of repertoires. For each V-J combination, a TCR clonal expansion and chaos score was defined as F50 clonal expansion divided by the chaos observed in the TCRdist matrix. Features were reduced by Welch's t-statistics and random forest to approximately 12 V-J combinations, which fed a naive Bayes classifier. Thyroid-blood repertoire similarity was quantified with the Morisita-Horn index. TCRdb applied fastp at Q25 and MiXCR to the public reads, then kept only in-frame beta chains. Identical CDR3 protein sequences are pooled into one entry, listed with their most common genes and DNA. The V and J calls follow TCRdb's processing rather than the paper's. The sample profile shows about 380,000 distinct CDR3 sequences; 15% of them were found once. 7% of the sample lies in the top ten.

Stable hyperthyroidism was defined as no progression to ophthalmopathy within 18 months of follow-up. Hyperthyroidism patients were newly diagnosed, with disease duration under 2 months, and aged 18 to 65 years. Patients with other autoimmune diseases, uncontrolled infections, pregnancy or lactation were excluded. Diagnosis relied on clinical symptoms, serum thyroxine, TRAb, thyroid ultrasound and orbital computed tomography. Using Ficoll-Paque density gradient centrifugation, PBMCs were isolated from 8.5 to 10 ml of fresh peripheral blood. Trizol reagent was used to extract the total RNA, and its quality was then checked on an Agilent 2100 Bioanalyzer. Sequencing was performed on peripheral blood. This sequence originates from a woman in her late teens or twenties with stable Graves' hyperthyroidism. Donor details come from another sample of the same person, matched by shared clones.

The nucleotide sequence reads as follows: TGTGCCAGCAGTTTAGGCGGGTGGTGGCCAGGGTCAACCGAAGCTTTCTTT. This codes for CASSLGGWWPGSTEAFF. This sequence uses TRBV27 and TRBJ1-1, with TRBD1 tentatively as D gene (5 bases match). The CDR3 measures 17 amino acids from cysteine to phenylalanine. Only the CDR3 portion is preserved as DNA: 51 bases, with reading frame beginning at the first base. Deletion took 2 bases off V and 8 bases off J, with a span of 24 bases between the germline ends. In the germline V gene (reference sequence), CDR1 corresponds to MNHEY and CDR2 to SMNVEV.